The clone carrying this T cell receptor (beta chain) came up once. CDR3 length: 15 residues. Germline CDR1 SGHKS, CDR2 YYEKEE (reference sequence). V was cut by 4 bases and J by 4 bases, with 15 bases left in between. Study processing details: Reference gene primers were amplified, and this amplification served to estimate nucleated cell counts. The assay was immunoSEQ multiplex PCR, and TCRdb's table has in-frame clones only and misses some. V and J calls plus clone size are reproduced from that table; the DNA served to infer D and trimming. The profile shows about 170,000 clones, approximately 88% of them singletons. The data were taken from a study of blood T cell repertoires in COVID-19. On the study more broadly: From the United States, Italy and Spain came samples of acute and convalescent COVID-19. Sources were T cells, B-cell-depleted T cells, or PBMCs; the material itself was cDNA or gDNA.

This TCR was recovered from a woman of 80 years or more with active or convalescent COVID-19. The sequenced material came from peripheral blood. The chain carries TRBV5-5 and TRBJ1-5; maybe TRBD1 (6 bases). The CDR3 DNA reads as TGTGCCAGCAGCCCGCGTGGGACATGGAATCAGCCCCAGCATTTT. It translates to CASSPRGTWNQPQHF.